These T cell receptor beta chains were read from a single sample in a study of blood T cell repertoires in COVID-19. Here immunoSEQ multiplex PCR was the method, and the copy in TCRdb shows in-frame clones only, minus some. The sample lists tens of thousands of clones, just over 85% occurring once. Sequenced input: peripheral blood. The receptors were sampled from an elderly woman in a cohort sampled during active or convalescent COVID-19. The CDR3 runs from the conserved cysteine through the conserved F or W. D genes are given only for firm matches. The listing skips clone size in some rows; elsewhere it reads once, few, many or a size class.

>NA|13|NA|TRBV6-5|TRBJ2-1
TGTGCCAGCAGTCCTATACCGGACAATGAGCAGTTCTTC
CASSPIPDNEQFF
>NA|12|NA|TRBV6-5|TRBJ2-3
TGTGCCAGCAATCGGGAGAGAGATACGCAGTATTTT
CASNRERDTQYF
>NA|16|TRBD2|TRBV19|TRBJ2-5
TGTGCCAGTTCCGTAGCGGGCGGGTCGTACCAAGAGACCCAGTACTTC
CASSVAGGSYQETQYF
>once|15|NA|TRBV6-1|TRBJ1-4
TGTGCCAGCAGCACACACGGAACGTCGGGTGAAAAACTGTTTTTT
CASSTHGTSGEKLFF
>NA|14|NA|TRBV20-1|TRBJ1-6
TGCAGTGCTATTGACGACAGTACGATTTCACCCCTCCACTTT
CSAIDDSTISPLHF
>NA|17|TRBD2|TRBV7-9|TRBJ2-2
TGTGCCAGCAGCTACCCTACTAGCGGGAGTGCTCCCGGGGAGCTGTTTTTT
CASSYPTSGSAPGELFF
>NA|15|NA|TRBV19|TRBJ1-6
TGTGCCAGTAGTACCTCACAACAGGGAGGGTCACCCCTCCACTTT
CASSTSQQGGSPLHF
>NA|18|TRBD1|TRBV19|TRBJ1-4
TGTGCCACCTCGGATTCCCGGGACAGCCATGCAACTAATGAAAAACTGTTTTTT
CATSDSRDSHATNEKLFF
>NA|12|NA|TRBV12-3/TRBV12-4|TRBJ2-5
TGTGCCAGCGAGGGAGGGGGAGAGACCCAGTACTTC
CASEGGGETQYF
>NA|13|TRBD1|TRBV15|TRBJ2-5
TGTGCCACCACGACAGGGTACCAGGAGACCCAGTACTTC
CATTTGYQETQYF
>NA|12|NA|TRBV6-2/TRBV6-3|TRBJ2-1
TGTGCCAGCAGCCGACAGAGAAATGAGCAGTTCTTC
CASSRQRNEQFF
>NA|16|NA|TRBV4-1|TRBJ2-7
TGCGCCAGCAGCCAAGGGTTGGCCTCGGGCTCCTACGAGCAGTACTTC
CASSQGLASGSYEQYF
>NA|16|TRBD2|TRBV6-5|TRBJ2-7
TGTGCCAGCAGTTACTCTACTAGCGGGAGACCGAACGAGCAGTACTTC
CASSYSTSGRPNEQYF
>few|14|NA|TRBV10-1|TRBJ2-5
TGCGCCAGCAGTGCTAGGACACCCACGGGGACCCAGTACTTC
CASSARTPTGTQYF
>NA|15|NA|TRBV28|TRBJ1-2
TGTGCCAGCAGAGACTGGATTGAAGATTCCTATGGCTACACCTTC
CASRDWIEDSYGYTF
>NA|15|TRBD2|TRBV5-1|TRBJ2-5
TGCGCCAGCAGCTCCGTAGGGACTAGCGGGAGGATGTGGCACTTC
CASSSVGTSGRMWHF
>NA|14|NA|TRBV14|TRBJ1-2
TGTGCCAGCAGCCAAGAGTGGGGCTTGGCTGGCTACACCTTC
CASSQEWGLAGYTF
>NA|14|NA|TRBV5-5|TRBJ2-1
TGTGCCAGCAGCTTGGCTGGGGGGATCAATGAGCAGTTCTTC
CASSLAGGINEQFF
>NA|15|NA|TRBV19|TRBJ2-3
TGTGCCAGTAGTCGTAGGGAGTCTGGCACAGATACGCAGTATTTT
CASSRRESGTDTQYF
>NA|16|TRBD1|TRBV7-6|TRBJ1-1
TGTGCCAGCAGCTCAGACCGGGACAGGGTGAGAACTGAAGCTTTCTTT
CASSSDRDRVRTEAFF
>NA|13|NA|TRBV18|TRBJ1-6
TGTGCCAGCTCATCGACAGTTAATTCACCCCTCCACTTT
CASSSTVNSPLHF
>NA|16|TRBD2|TRBV4-1|TRBJ2-4
TGCGCCAGCAGCCAACTAGCGGGGGGAGCCAAAAACATTCAGTACTTC
CASSQLAGGAKNIQYF
>NA|13|TRBD1|TRBV29-1|TRBJ1-1
TGCAGCGTCGTCCGGGACAGAAACACTGAAGCTTTCTTT
CSVVRDRNTEAFF
>NA|15|TRBD1|TRBV11-2|TRBJ1-3
TGTGCCAGCAGCCCCTGGACAGGGGGCGGAAACACCATATATTTT
CASSPWTGGGNTIYF
>NA|14|NA|TRBV6-5|TRBJ1-4
TGTGCCAGCAGTCACTCCCCGGGGGGTGAAAAACTGTTTTTT
CASSHSPGGEKLFF
>once|14|NA|TRBV5-8|TRBJ1-3
TGTGCCAGCAGCCCCCGGGGGGCTGGAAACACCATATATTTT
CASSPRGAGNTIYF
>NA|15|NA|TRBV18|TRBJ1-2
TGTGCCAGCTCGCAGGGCAGGACCGACAACTATGGCTACACCTTC
CASSQGRTDNYGYTF
>NA|14|TRBD1|TRBV2|TRBJ1-4
TGTGCCAGCAGGGTGACAGGGGTAGATGAAAAACTGTTTTTT
CASRVTGVDEKLFF
>NA|16|TRBD2|TRBV29-1|TRBJ2-2
TGCAGCGTTGAAGTTCTTAGCGGGAGGTTTGTCGGGGAGCTGTTTTTT
CSVEVLSGRFVGELFF
>NA|14|TRBD1|TRBV2|TRBJ2-6
TGTGCCAGCAGGCAGGGGGCTGGGGCCAACGTCCTGACTTTC
CASRQGAGANVLTF
>NA|14|TRBD1|TRBV28|TRBJ1-2
TGTGCCAGCAGTCGGGGACAGGGTAACTATGGCTACACCTTC
CASSRGQGNYGYTF
>NA|16|TRBD1|TRBV5-1|TRBJ2-2
TGCGCCACCCTCCGGGACAGGGCGGCGAACACCGGGGAGCTGTTTTTT
CATLRDRAANTGELFF
>NA|14|TRBD1|TRBV19|TRBJ1-2
TGTGCCAGTACCCCGACAGGGGTGGCCTATGGCTACACCTTC
CASTPTGVAYGYTF
>NA|16|TRBD1|TRBV5-1|TRBJ2-1
TGCGCCAGCAGCCTGGACGGACAGGGGTTGCCCAATGAGCAGTTCTTC
CASSLDGQGLPNEQFF
>few|16|NA|TRBV19|TRBJ1-1
TGTGCCAGTAGGGGCATTGCAGGAACAGTGAACACTGAAGCTTTCTTT
CASRGIAGTVNTEAFF
>NA|15|NA|TRBV19|TRBJ1-5
TGTGCCAGTAGTATAGAGGTCGGCATCGGGCAGCCCCAGCATTTT
CASSIEVGIGQPQHF
>once|13|NA|TRBV7-3|TRBJ1-1
TGTGCCAGCAGTTCCGACATGAACACTGAAGCTTTCTTT
CASSSDMNTEAFF
>NA|14|TRBD1|TRBV5-4|TRBJ2-5
TGTGCCAGCAGCCCTGACAGGGTAAAAGAGACCCAGTACTTC
CASSPDRVKETQYF
>NA|17|TRBD2|TRBV14|TRBJ2-3
TGTGCCAGCAGCCAAGTGAAACTAGCGGGAGTGGCAGATACGCAGTATTTT
CASSQVKLAGVADTQYF
>NA|11|NA|TRBV30|TRBJ1-6
TGTGCCTGGAGTTCCCTCGGTACCCTCCACTTT
CAWSSLGTLHF
>once|17|TRBD1|TRBV10-2|TRBJ2-6
TGCGCCAGCAGTAAGGACAGGAGTATCTCTGGGGCCAACGTCCTGACTTTC
CASSKDRSISGANVLTF
>few|15|TRBD1|TRBV5-1|TRBJ2-2
TGCGCCAGCAGCTTGGATGGGACAGCACCGAAGGAGCTGTTTTTT
CASSLDGTAPKELFF
>NA|13|TRBD2|TRBV30|TRBJ2-5
TGTGCCTGGAGCGGGGGGTGGGAAGAGACCCAGTACTTC
CAWSGGWEETQYF
>NA|17|TRBD1|TRBV19|TRBJ1-3
TGTGCCAGCCACAACTACTACAGGGGCCAGGGGGGAAACACCATATATTTT
CASHNYYRGQGGNTIYF
>NA|16|TRBD2|TRBV19|TRBJ2-5
TGTGCCAGTAGTCTAACGCCGACTAGCGGGAGTGAGACCCAGTACTTC
CASSLTPTSGSETQYF
>NA|15|NA|TRBV7-2|TRBJ2-3
TGTGCCAGCAGCTTATTTAGGAATAGCCCAGATACGCAGTATTTT
CASSLFRNSPDTQYF
>NA|13|NA|TRBV2|TRBJ1-1
TGTGCCAGCAGTGGTGACACCAACACTGAAGCTTTCTTT
CASSGDTNTEAFF
>NA|12|NA|TRBV5-4|TRBJ1-1
TGTGCCAGCAGGACCGGGACAAGTGAAGCTTTCTTT
CASRTGTSEAFF
>NA|16|TRBD1|TRBV24-1|TRBJ1-5
TGTGCCACCAGTGACAGAGGACAGGGTGGCAATCAGCCCCAGCATTTT
CATSDRGQGGNQPQHF
>NA|15|NA|TRBV4-1|TRBJ1-4
TGCGCCAGCAGCCCCCTAGACAGGTCATTTGAAAAACTGTTTTTT
CASSPLDRSFEKLFF
>NA|12|TRBD1|TRBV14|TRBJ1-2
TGTGCCAGCAGCCAGGACAGGAGGGGCTACACCTTC
CASSQDRRGYTF
>few|15|TRBD2|TRBV11-3|TRBJ2-1
TGTGCCAGCAGCTTAGGAGCGGGAGGTGGGGATGAGCAGTTCTTC
CASSLGAGGGDEQFF
>NA|15|NA|TRBV18|TRBJ1-5
TGTGCCAGCTCACCACTTCCCGTTAGCAATCAGCCCCAGCATTTT
CASSPLPVSNQPQHF
>few|13|NA|TRBV24-1|TRBJ2-1
TGTGCCACCAGTGATGACTCCCACTGGTCTTGGTTCTTC
CATSDDSHWSWFF
>NA|15|NA|TRBV24-1|TRBJ2-1
TGTGCCACCAGACCCTCGGGTAGCGAGTACAATGAGCAGTTCTTC
CATRPSGSEYNEQFF